This T cell receptor beta chain was observed in a study of CD8+CD57+ T cells in acquired aplastic anemia. Study overall: Sorted CD4+ and CD8+ cells yielded DNA averaging roughly 3.3 ug.

Findings and limits, study-wide: Between patients and controls, some 31 CD8+ CDR3 sequences were found in common.

V lost 2 bases and J lost 2, with 13 bases in between. CDR1 WNHNN and CDR2 SYGVQD come from the germline V gene (reference sequence). CDR3 size: 15 residues. As regards this clonotype: The antigen is undetermined.

Profiles of TCR beta VDJ and CDR3 were generated from a genomic DNA template. TCRdb passed the reads through MiXCR, listing each CDR3 protein once. The sample carries some 170,000 distinct CDR3 sequences, around half recorded once. Patients included in sequencing had previously demonstrated CD8+CD57+ cell expansion by flow cytometry. Sequenced sample: sorted CD4+, CD8+, or CD8+CD57+ T cells (not recorded which) from PBMCs. The source is a human donor with aplastic anemia. This chain uses TRBV10-1 with TRBJ2-7; tentatively, D is TRBD1 or TRBD2 (5 bases each). This chain's CDR3 is CASSEIGDGPYEQYF. The DNA of the CDR3 is TGCGCCAGCAGTGAGATAGGGGACGGACCCTACGAGCAGTACTTC.